The entry that follows covers one TCR beta chain sequence. This clonotype was observed a handful of times. Its antigen specificity is not known. The input lacks base qualities; no much larger clone sits a single base away. Libraries were built with 5' RACE. Sequencer: Illumina HiSeq 2000. A universal primer binding site was added through template switching, and the final cDNA carried a unique molecular identifier so that TCR cDNA molecules could be counted accurately. First-strand cDNA for TCR alpha and beta chains was synthesized from specific primers in the conserved constant-segment region. Each cDNA library was double barcoded, with a SMART-Mk sample barcode plus Illumina barcodes, to control for contamination. TruSeq adapter sequences along with Illumina sample barcodes were introduced in two successive PCR steps. Sequencing of the TCR alpha and beta cDNA libraries was done on the Illumina HiSeq platform using custom primers. Concerning the study's data processing: MiGEC was used to process raw reads and extract unique molecular identifiers, and MiXCR was used to find CDR3 positions. For each individual, recombination models were inferred using an EM algorithm with the repgenHMM and IGoR tools. Shared clonotypes were analyzed with the tcR package in R, and sharing was normalized by the product of cloneset sizes. Out-of-frame nonproductive sequences were analyzed to study raw recombination free of thymic and clonal selection effects. TCRdb reprocessed the public reads (quality trimming at Q25 with fastp, clone calling with MiXCR) and kept in-frame beta chains. One record per CDR3 amino acid sequence lists the most common genes and DNA. TCRdb, not the authors, supplied the V and J calls. The sample yields hundreds of thousands of distinct CDR3 sequences; around 21% were counted once. The biggest ten clones account for 4.3% of the sample.

Every donor was a healthy Caucasian. Three pairs of female monozygotic twins, all aged roughly 18 to 29 years, made up the twin cohort. Peripheral blood mononuclear cells were used as the source from which RNA for TCR libraries was isolated. The data were obtained in a study of identical twins (dated by TCRdb to the mid-2010s). Background on the whole study: To test whether fetal clonotypes persist, the study used deep sequencing on TCR alpha and beta repertoires from monozygotic twins, unrelated adults of various ages, and cord blood. To rule out contamination, replicate twin experiments were performed at different times with different library preparation protocols.

CDR1 SGHTA and CDR2 FQGNSA are derived from the germline V gene. Including cysteine and phenylalanine, the CDR3 has 14 amino acids. The entry retains the CDR3 DNA only, 42 bases that are in frame from base 1. The V and J ends are trimmed by 3 bases and 2 bases, leaving 5 bases between them. On the study overall, not on this receptor specifically: Fewer insertions were carried by abundant cord blood beta clonotypes, a similar but weaker trend appeared in young adult naive repertoires, and no such trend appeared in memory repertoires. Invariant T cells such as MAIT and iNKT could partly confound zero-insertion analyses, though diverse VJ usage argued against this for most clonotypes. Out-of-frame TCR alpha sharing in monozygotic twins was systematically underestimated by recombination models, whereas sharing between unrelated individuals was in agreement with the recombination models. Conclusions relied on cross-sectional statistical analysis, since the same donors could not be followed over many years. A weaker excess of twin sharing was found in beta out-of-frame sequences because the signal-to-noise ratio was lowered by fewer shared sequences. Compared with coincidental sharing between unrelated individuals, out-of-frame TCR alpha sequences shared between twins showed an excess of sequences with low generation probability.

In addition, the sample was reused for a study of T cells expressing NK-cell markers. As noted in the second study: About eight donors provided sorted CD3+CD56+NKG2C+, CD3+CD56+NKG2C- and CD3+CD56-NKG2C+ T-cell subsets, whose TCR beta-chain repertoires were profiled. Of the eight sequenced donors, seven were found to be HCMV-seropositive and one was found to be HCMV-seronegative. In several experiments an anti-gammadeltaTCR antibody was added to restrict sorting to alphabetaTCR-expressing T cells. In five to seven donors, the dominant CD3+CD56+NKG2C+ clonotypes were found to rank among the top 10 CD8+ clonotypes and to make up about 1.0-8% of CD8+ T cells. Those dominant clonotypes were again the most abundant among CD3+CD56-NKG2C+ cells in a handful of donors, at roughly 28.3-60.1%. Whether the expanded NKG2C-expressing T cell clones were specific for HCMV antigens remained unclear. The study sequenced eight donors, all healthy volunteers chosen at random: three men and five women. HCMV-specific IgG was detected in serum with a commercial ELISA kit to determine HCMV serostatus. For about 6 donors, bulk peripheral blood T-cell repertoires were additionally sequenced from unsorted PBMC. MIGEC was used to demultiplex reads and group reads by UMI, and MiTCR was used to assemble and quantify clonotypes. To exclude erroneous sequences, only TCR cDNA sequences supported by at least two reads were retained. The tcR package was used for downstream repertoire analysis, and clonotypes were matched between fractions using CDR3 nucleotide sequence together with V segment. Antigen specificity was annotated against VDJdb with VDJmatch, allowing one amino acid substitution in CDR3.

Here the chain combines TRBV7-2 and TRBJ2-6; the D gene cannot be named for sure. The clonotype comes from a woman aged 18-29 years in good health. The sequenced material came from PBMCs. The DNA sequence reads TGTGCCAGCAGCTTCAGAACTGGGGCCAACGTCCTGACTTTC. The resulting protein is CASSFRTGANVLTF.